Shown below are 11 T cell receptor beta chains from a single sample sequenced in a study of CD8 T cells in ankylosing spondylitis. TCRdb analysed the 5' RACE reads with MiXCR anew, one entry per CDR3 protein. Among 270,000 or so distinct CDR3 sequences listed, about 20% were seen once. Sequences were obtained from blood, either unsorted or a sorted T cell fraction (not recorded which). These TCRs come from a male donor with ankylosing spondylitis or in good health (not recorded which).

This clonotype was counted only a few times. The chain combines TRBV5-1 with TRBJ2-7; 11 positions match TRBD2. The CDR3 extends over 16 amino acids. V gave up 4 bases and J gave up 4 bases; unmatched junction bases: 10. CDR1 is SGHRS and CDR2 is YFSETQ in the germline V gene. CDR3 sequence (DNA): TGCGCCAGCAGCCCGGATCTAGGACTAGCGGGTTACGAGCAGTACTTC. This translates into CASSPDLGLAGYEQYF. Using reference TRBV5-1 and TRBJ2-7 for the parts outside the CDR3, the full variable domain is KAGVTQTPRYLIKTRGQQVTLSCSPISGHRSVSWYQQTPGQGLQFLFEYFSETQRNKGNFPGRFSGRQFSNSRSEMNVSTLELGDSALYLCASSPDLGLAGYEQYFGPGTRLTVT.

The chain carries TRBV5-1 and TRBJ2-7; the D is unclear. The V gene's germline CDR1 is SGHRS and CDR2 YFSETQ. V lost 4 bases and J lost 2, with 22 bases in between. CDR3 length: 17 residues. This CDR3 is CASSATETGEFAYEQYF. The CDR3 coding sequence is TGCGCCAGCAGCGCCACCGAAACTGGGGAATTCGCCTACGAGCAGTACTTC.

This clonotype has at least ten counts. This chain joins TRBV12-3 or TRBV12-4 and TRBJ2-3; either TRBD1 or TRBD2 may fit D (5 bases each). V gave up 1 base and J gave up 4 bases, with 9 bases separating them. The CDR3 is made up of 14 amino acids. CDR3 protein: CASSLGGVSDTQYF. DNA for the CDR3: TGTGCCAGCAGTTTAGGAGGGGTTTCAGATACGCAGTATTTT.

This chain joins TRBV9 and TRBJ2-1, with 9 bases fitting TRBD2. Germline V gene data show CDR1 as SGDLS and CDR2 as YYNGEE. The CDR3 totals 17 residues. The V gene end was trimmed by 4 bases and the J gene end by 2 bases; junction bases not matched to a gene: 10. The CDR3 loop is CASSPEGGGRAYNEQFF. Written as DNA, the CDR3 is TGTGCCAGCAGCCCCGAGGGTGGCGGGAGGGCCTACAATGAGCAGTTCTTC.

The chain recombines TRBV25-1 with TRBJ2-7, with D possibly being TRBD2 (6 bases). The germline V gene encodes CDR1 MGHDK and CDR2 SYGVNS. The CDR3 is 12 residues long. V lost 4 bases to trimming and J lost 11 bases, with 15 bases between them. The CDR3 DNA reads TGTGCCAGCAGTGCCGGGACTGCAAAAGAGTACTTC. This encodes CASSAGTAKEYF.

This chain connects TRBV20-1 to TRBJ2-7, with D possibly being TRBD1 or TRBD2 (5 bases each). Deletions cut 6 bases from V and 0 bases from J, with 12 bases between. The CDR3 covers 13 residues. Germline assignment: CDR1 DFQATT and CDR2 SNEGSKA (reference sequence). CDR3 sequence: CSAKGPFSYEQYF. The CDR3 region has the DNA TGCAGTGCCAAGGGACCATTCTCCTACGAGCAGTACTTC.

This chain connects TRBV5-1 to TRBJ2-7; 7 positions agree with TRBD2. Losses at the gene ends were 3 bases for V and 3 bases for J; bases not matched to a gene: 9. The germline gives CDR1 SGHRS, CDR2 YFSETQ. This CDR3 is 15 amino acids long. This CDR3 reads CASSSTRERGYEQYF. The CDR3 DNA reads TGCGCCAGCAGCTCTACGCGGGAGCGAGGCTACGAGCAGTACTTC.

This clonotype was seen repeatedly, ten times or more. The V gene is TRBV20-1, the J gene TRBJ2-1; TRBD2 might be the D (6 bases). The CDR3 length is 13 residues. Germline assignment: CDR1 DFQATT and CDR2 SNEGSKA (reference sequence). V lost 7 bases and J lost 0, with 10 bases in between. The CDR3 nucleotides are TGCAGTGTTGCGACTAGCTCCTACAATGAGCAGTTCTTC. Protein: CSVATSSYNEQFF.

The rearrangement uses TRBV9 and TRBJ1-3; TRBD1 agrees at 8 bases. V lost 2 bases to trimming and J lost 2 bases; unmatched junction nucleotides: 3. In germline, CDR1 is SGDLS, CDR2 YYNGEE. CDR3 length equals 15 residues. The CDR3 DNA follows: TGTGCCAGCAGCGTCGAGACAGGGGCTGGAAACACCATATATTTT. Amino acid sequence: CASSVETGAGNTIYF.

The gene calls are TRBV7-9 and TRBJ2-7, with 8 bases identical to TRBD1. Losses at the gene ends were 2 bases for V and 2 bases for J; bases not matched to a gene: 5. The CDR3 loop spans 15 amino acids. Germline CDR1 SEHNR, CDR2 FQNEAQ (reference sequence). The CDR3 sequence is CASSLPTGATYEQYF. In DNA, the CDR3 is TGTGCCAGCAGCTTACCGACAGGGGCTACCTACGAGCAGTACTTC.

This rearrangement joins TRBV29-1 to TRBJ2-3; D is ambiguous. The germline CDR1 and CDR2 sequences are SQVTM and ANQGSEA. V was clipped by 6 bases and J by 3 bases, with 13 bases between them. The CDR3 is 13 amino acids. The CDR3 DNA follows: TGCAGCGTGTGGGCGGCCACAACAGATACGCAGTATTTT. Translation: CSVWAATTDTQYF.